These 2 T cell receptor beta chains were sequenced from one sample in a study of cytomegalovirus exposure and HLA in healthy donors. Researchers ran the PCR with 60 Vbeta and 13 Jbeta primers. Clones were read by immunoSEQ multiplex PCR, and TCRdb kept only the in-frame ones, dropping some. The sample lists more than 90,000 clones; about 61% were seen once. Sequenced input: PBMCs. The receptors derive from a woman aged 25 to 45 in good health and CMV-seronegative.

V usage is TRBV5-1 and J usage is TRBJ2-3, with 8 positions matching TRBD1. The J segment lost 0 bases and the V segment lost 7 bases, leaving 7 bases of the junction unmatched. CDR3 length: 15 amino acids. CDR1 is SGHRS and CDR2 is YFSETQ in the germline V gene. CDR3 in amino acids: CASREGQGSTDTQYF. The CDR3 DNA is TGCGCCAGCCGAGAAGGACAGGGAAGCACAGATACGCAGTATTTT.

This clone was counted a few times. The chain recombines TRBV6-5 with TRBJ2-1, with no clear D. Germline V CDR1 and CDR2: MNHEY, SVGAGI. This CDR3 comprises 14 residues. V lost 11 bases and J lost 1, with 15 bases in between. The CDR3 spells CAAAPYRSYNEQFF. CDR3 coding DNA: TGTGCCGCGGCCCCCTATAGGTCCTACAATGAGCAGTTCTTC.